This T cell receptor (beta chain) comes out of a study of T cells in tuberculosis. This CDR3 region has 15 residues. Between the trimmed V and J ends, which lost 4 bases and 1 base, there was a span of 12 bases. Germline V gene lookup returns CDR1 PRHDT and CDR2 FYEKMQ (reference sequence). Sequenced by immunoSEQ multiplex PCR; TCRdb stores in-frame clones only, minus some. This table holds some 31,000 clones, 90% to 95% found once. The sequenced material came from PBMCs. The sequence was collected from a donor aged 10 to 29 with latent tuberculosis or without tuberculosis infection. The V gene is TRBV13, the J gene TRBJ2-3; D remains unclear. CDR3 protein: CASSSSYRGTDTQYF. Here the CDR3 DNA reads TGTGCCAGCAGCTCTTCATATCGCGGCACAGATACGCAGTATTTT.